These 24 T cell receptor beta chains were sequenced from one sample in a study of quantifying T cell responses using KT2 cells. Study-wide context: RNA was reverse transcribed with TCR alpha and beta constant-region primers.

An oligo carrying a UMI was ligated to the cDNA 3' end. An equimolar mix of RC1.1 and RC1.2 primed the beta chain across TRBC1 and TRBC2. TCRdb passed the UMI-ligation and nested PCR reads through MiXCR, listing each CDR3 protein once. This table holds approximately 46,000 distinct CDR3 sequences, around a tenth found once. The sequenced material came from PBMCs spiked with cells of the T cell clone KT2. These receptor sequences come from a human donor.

For the CDR3, the DNA is TGCGCCAGCAGCTTGGTTGGGCCCGGATTATGGCTAAGCACAGATACGCAGTATTTT. Its translation is CASSLVGPGLWLSTDTQYF. The V and J genes are TRBV5-1 and TRBJ2-3; D gene unclear. Germline CDR1 is SGHRS and CDR2 is YFSETQ. V was pared by 0 bases and J by 0 bases, with 20 bases between. The CDR3 is 19 residues long.

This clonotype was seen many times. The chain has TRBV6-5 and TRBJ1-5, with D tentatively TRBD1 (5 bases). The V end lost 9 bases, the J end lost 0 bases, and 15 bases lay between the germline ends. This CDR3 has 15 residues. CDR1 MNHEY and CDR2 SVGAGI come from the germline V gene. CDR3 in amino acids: CARGRGTHSNQPQHF. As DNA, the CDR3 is TGTGCCAGGGGGAGGGGCACGCATAGCAATCAGCCCCAGCATTTT.

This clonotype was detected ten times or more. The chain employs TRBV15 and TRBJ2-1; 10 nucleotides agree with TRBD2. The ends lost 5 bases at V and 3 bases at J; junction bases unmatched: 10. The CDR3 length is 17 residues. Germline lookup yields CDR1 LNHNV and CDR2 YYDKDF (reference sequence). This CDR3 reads CATSGRTSGDLYNEQFF. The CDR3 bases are TGTGCCACCAGCGGACGGACTAGCGGAGACCTCTACAATGAGCAGTTCTTC.

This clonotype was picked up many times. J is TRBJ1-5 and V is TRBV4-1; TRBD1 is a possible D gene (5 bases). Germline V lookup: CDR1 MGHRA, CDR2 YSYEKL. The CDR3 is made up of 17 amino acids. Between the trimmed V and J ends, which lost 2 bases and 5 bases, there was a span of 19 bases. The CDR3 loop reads CASSQQPAGTRHQPQHF. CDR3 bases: TGCGCCAGCAGCCAACAACCAGCGGGGACTAGACATCAGCCCCAGCATTTT.

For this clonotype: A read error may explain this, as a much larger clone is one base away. The CDR3 protein is CASSVWTSTQYF. The CDR3 bases are TGTGCCAGCAGCGTCTGGACTAGTACGCAGTATTTT. The chain joins TRBV7-2 to TRBJ2-3, with 7 bases matching TRBD2. The CDR3 is made up of 12 amino acids. Germline V lookup: CDR1 SGHTA, CDR2 FQGNSA. The ends lost 5 bases at V and 8 bases at J; junction bases unmatched: 4.

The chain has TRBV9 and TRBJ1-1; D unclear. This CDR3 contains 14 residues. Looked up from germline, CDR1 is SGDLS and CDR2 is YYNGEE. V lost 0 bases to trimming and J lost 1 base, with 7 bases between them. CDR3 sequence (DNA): TGTGCCAGCAGCGTAGCCCCGGGGAACACTGAAGCTTTCTTT. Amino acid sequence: CASSVAPGNTEAFF.

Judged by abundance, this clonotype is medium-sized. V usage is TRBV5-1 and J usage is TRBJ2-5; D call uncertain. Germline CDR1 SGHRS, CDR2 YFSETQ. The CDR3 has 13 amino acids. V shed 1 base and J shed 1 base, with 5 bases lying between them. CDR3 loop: CASSLRPQETQYF. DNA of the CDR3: TGCGCCAGCAGCTTGAGGCCCCAAGAGACCCAGTACTTC.

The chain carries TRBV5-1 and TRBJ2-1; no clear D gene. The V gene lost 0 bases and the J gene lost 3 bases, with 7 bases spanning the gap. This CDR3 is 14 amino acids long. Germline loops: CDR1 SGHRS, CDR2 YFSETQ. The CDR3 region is CASSLGQDYNEQFF. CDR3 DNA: TGCGCCAGCAGCTTGGGGCAGGACTACAATGAGCAGTTCTTC.

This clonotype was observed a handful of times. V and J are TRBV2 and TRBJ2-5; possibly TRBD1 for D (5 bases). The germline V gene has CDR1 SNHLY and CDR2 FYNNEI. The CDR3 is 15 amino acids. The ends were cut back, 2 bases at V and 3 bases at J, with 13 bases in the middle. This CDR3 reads CASSERWQGKETQYF. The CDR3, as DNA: TGTGCCAGCAGTGAAAGGTGGCAGGGAAAAGAGACCCAGTACTTC.

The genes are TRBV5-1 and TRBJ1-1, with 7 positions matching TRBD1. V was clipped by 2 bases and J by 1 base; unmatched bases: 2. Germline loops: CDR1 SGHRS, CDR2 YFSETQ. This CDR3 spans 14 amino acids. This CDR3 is CASSFRQGNTEAFF. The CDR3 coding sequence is TGCGCCAGCAGCTTTCGACAGGGGAACACTGAAGCTTTCTTT.

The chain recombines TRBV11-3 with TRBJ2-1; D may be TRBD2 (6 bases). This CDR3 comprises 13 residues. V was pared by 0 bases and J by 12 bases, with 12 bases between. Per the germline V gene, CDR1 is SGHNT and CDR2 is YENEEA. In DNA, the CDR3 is TGTGCCAGCAGCTTAGAGAGTGGGGGGAGGCAGTTCTTC. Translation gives CASSLESGGRQFF.

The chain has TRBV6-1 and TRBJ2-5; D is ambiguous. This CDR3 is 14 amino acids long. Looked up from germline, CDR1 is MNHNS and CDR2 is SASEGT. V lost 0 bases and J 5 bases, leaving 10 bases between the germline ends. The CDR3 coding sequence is TGTGCCAGCAGTGAAGCCGCGATTCGGGAGACCCAGTACTTC. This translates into CASSEAAIRETQYF.

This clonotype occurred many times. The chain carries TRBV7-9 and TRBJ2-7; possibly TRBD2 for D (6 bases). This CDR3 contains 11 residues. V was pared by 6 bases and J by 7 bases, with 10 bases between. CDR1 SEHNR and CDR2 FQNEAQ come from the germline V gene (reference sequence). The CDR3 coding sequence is TGTGCCAGCAGTCAACGGGGGGAGCAGTACTTC. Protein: CASSQRGEQYF.

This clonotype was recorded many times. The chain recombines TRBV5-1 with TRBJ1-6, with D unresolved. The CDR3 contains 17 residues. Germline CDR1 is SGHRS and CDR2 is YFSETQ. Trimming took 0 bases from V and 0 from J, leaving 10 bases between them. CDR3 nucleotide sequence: TGCGCCAGCAGCTTGGCGCCGACTAGCTCCTATAATTCACCCCTCCACTTT. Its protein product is CASSLAPTSSYNSPLHF.

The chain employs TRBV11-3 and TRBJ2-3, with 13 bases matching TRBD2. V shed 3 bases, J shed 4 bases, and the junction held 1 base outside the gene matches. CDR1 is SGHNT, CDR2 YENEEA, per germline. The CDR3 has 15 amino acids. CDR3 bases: TGTGCCAGCAGCTTGACTAGCGGGAGGTCAGATACGCAGTATTTT. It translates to CASSLTSGRSDTQYF. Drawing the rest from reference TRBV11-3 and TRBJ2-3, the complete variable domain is EAGVVQSPRYKIIEKKQPVAFWCNPISGHNTLYWYLQNLGQGPELLIRYENEEAVDDSQLPKDRFSAERLKGVDSTLKIQPAELGDSAVYLCASSLTSGRSDTQYFGPGTRLTVL.

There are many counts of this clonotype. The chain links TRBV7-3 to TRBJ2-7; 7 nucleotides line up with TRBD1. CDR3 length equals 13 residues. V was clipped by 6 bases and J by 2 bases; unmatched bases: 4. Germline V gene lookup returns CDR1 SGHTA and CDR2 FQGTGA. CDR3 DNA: TGTGCCAGCAGTTATACAGGGGCCTACGAGCAGTACTTC. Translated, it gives CASSYTGAYEQYF.

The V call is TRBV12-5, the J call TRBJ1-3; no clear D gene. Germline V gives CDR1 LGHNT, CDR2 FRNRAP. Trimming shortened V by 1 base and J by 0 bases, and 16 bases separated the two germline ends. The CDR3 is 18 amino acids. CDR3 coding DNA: TGTGCTAGTGGTTTGGACCGGACGGGAAGTCTCTCTGGAAACACCATATATTTT. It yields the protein CASGLDRTGSLSGNTIYF.

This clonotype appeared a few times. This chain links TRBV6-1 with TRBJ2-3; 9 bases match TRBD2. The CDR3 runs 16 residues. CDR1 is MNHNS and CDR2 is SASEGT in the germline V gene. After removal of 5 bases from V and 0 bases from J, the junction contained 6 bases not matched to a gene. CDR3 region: CASSTRLAESTDTQYF. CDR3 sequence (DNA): TGTGCCAGCAGTACCCGACTAGCGGAAAGCACAGATACGCAGTATTTT.

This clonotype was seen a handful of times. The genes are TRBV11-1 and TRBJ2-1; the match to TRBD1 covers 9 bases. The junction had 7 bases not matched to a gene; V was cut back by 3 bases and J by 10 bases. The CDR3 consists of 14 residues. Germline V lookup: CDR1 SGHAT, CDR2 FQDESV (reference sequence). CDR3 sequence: CASSFRTGVREQFF. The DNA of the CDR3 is TGTGCCAGCAGCTTTCGGACAGGGGTACGAGAGCAGTTCTTC.

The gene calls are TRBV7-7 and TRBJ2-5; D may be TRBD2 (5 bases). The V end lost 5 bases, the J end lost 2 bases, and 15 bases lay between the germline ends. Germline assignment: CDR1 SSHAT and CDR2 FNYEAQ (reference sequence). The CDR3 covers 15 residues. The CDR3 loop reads CASSPGSGGQETQYF. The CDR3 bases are TGTGCCAGCAGCCCGGGGAGCGGCGGACAAGAGACCCAGTACTTC.

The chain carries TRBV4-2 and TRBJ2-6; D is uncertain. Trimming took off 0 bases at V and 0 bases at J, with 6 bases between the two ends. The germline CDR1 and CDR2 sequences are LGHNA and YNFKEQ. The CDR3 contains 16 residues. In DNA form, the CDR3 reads TGTGCCAGCAGCCAAGAATCGGGCTCTGGGGCCAACGTCCTGACTTTC. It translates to CASSQESGSGANVLTF.

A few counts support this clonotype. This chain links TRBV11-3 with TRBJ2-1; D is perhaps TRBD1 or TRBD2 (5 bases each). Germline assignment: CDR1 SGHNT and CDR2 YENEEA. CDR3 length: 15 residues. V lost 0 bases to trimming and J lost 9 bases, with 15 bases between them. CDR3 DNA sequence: TGTGCCAGCAGCTTAGAGGCCAGGGATGGGGGTGAGCAGTTCTTC. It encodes CASSLEARDGGEQFF.

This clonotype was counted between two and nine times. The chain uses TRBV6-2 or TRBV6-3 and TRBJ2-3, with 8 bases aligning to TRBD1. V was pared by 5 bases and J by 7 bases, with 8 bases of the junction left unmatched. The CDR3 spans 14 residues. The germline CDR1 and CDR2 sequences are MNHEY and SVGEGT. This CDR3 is CASSEDRESNTQYF. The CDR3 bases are TGTGCCAGCAGTGAGGACAGGGAATCAAATACGCAGTATTTT.

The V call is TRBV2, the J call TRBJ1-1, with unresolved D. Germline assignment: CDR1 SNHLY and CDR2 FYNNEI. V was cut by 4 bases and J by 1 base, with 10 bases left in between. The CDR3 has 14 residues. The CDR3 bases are TGTGCCAGCAGTGTCCGGCAGTCGAACACTGAAGCTTTCTTT. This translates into CASSVRQSNTEAFF.